This TCR beta chain comes out of a study of shared clonotypes between healthy human individuals. Findings and caveats of the study: The genetic and exposure-history diversity represented was limited by few donors.

The donors, healthy adults who were HIV-negative, had experienced no recent acute infections or vaccinations. Turning to this clone: What it recognizes is unknown.

The table came from immunoSEQ multiplex PCR; TCRdb's copy has only in-frame clones and leaves some out. The repertoire includes approximately 500,000 clones, 90% to 96% of them detected once, and 0.06% sits in the top ten. Sample: naive CD4+ T cells sorted from blood. Subset: CD45RA+ positively selected. The sequence derives from a woman aged 25-40 years in good health.

CDR3 region: CASSENRGGNTEAFF. The CDR3 DNA sequence: TGTGCCAGCAGTGAAAACAGGGGCGGTAACACTGAAGCTTTCTTT. The chain couples TRBV6-1 to TRBJ1-1; 7 nucleotides match TRBD1. CDR1 and CDR2 from the germline V gene are MNHNS and SASEGT. The CDR3 spans 15 residues. V was clipped by 2 bases and J by 2 bases; unmatched bases: 5.